Listed here is a single T cell receptor (beta chain). The target antigen is unknown. This specimen belongs to a study of cytomegalovirus exposure and HLA in healthy donors. Per germline, CDR1 SGHRS and CDR2 YFSETQ. With V trimmed by 4 bases and J by 4 bases, 7 bases remained unmatched. CDR3 length: 14 amino acids. The study ran its PCR with 60 Vbeta and 13 Jbeta primers. Data came from immunoSEQ multiplex PCR; TCRdb stores just in-frame clones and leaves some out. Among about 78,000 clones listed, approximately 70% were seen once. Study results and caveats: The Asian-associated ancestry cluster reportedly had fewer N-insertions than the approximately 610-donor mean in a later analysis.

In nominal health when sampled, donors likely had unrecorded immune exposures nonetheless. The sequenced sample was PBMCs. The source of this sequence is a woman aged 40 to 49 in good health and CMV-seropositive. This chain connects TRBV5-1 to TRBJ1-2; 7 bases agree with TRBD1. CDR3 residues: CASSPGDSLYGYTF. CDR3 sequence (DNA): TGCGCCAGCAGCCCCGGGGACAGCCTCTATGGCTACACCTTC.